These 21 T cell receptor beta chains were all obtained from the same sample, sequenced in a study of T-cell memory formation after mild COVID-19. Each CDR3 protein gets one entry after TCRdb re-called the 5' RACE reads with MiXCR. The sample contains roughly 130,000 distinct CDR3 sequences, about 5.9% of which appear only once. Sequencing was done on a sample of PBMCs or a T cell subset sorted from them (not recorded which). Receptors originate from an adult woman who had mild COVID-19 (a few samples of this study predate the infection). Cell type and time point are not known.

This sequence joins TRBV4-2 and TRBJ2-5; D is possibly TRBD2 (6 bases). The CDR3 is made up of 15 amino acids. V was shortened by 4 bases and J by 1 base, with 13 bases between the two germline ends. CDR1 LGHNA and CDR2 YNFKEQ come from the germline V gene. The CDR3 loop reads CASSLIISGQETQYF. Written as DNA, the CDR3 is TGTGCCAGCAGCCTTATCATTAGCGGCCAAGAGACCCAGTACTTC.

This chain joins TRBV6-2 or TRBV6-3 and TRBJ1-1; no clear D. From germline, CDR1 is MNHEY and CDR2 SVGEGT. CDR3 size: 13 residues. The V gene lost 6 bases and the J gene lost 0 bases, with 8 bases spanning the gap. CDR3 amino acids: CASSPRMNTEAFF. CDR3 DNA sequence: TGTGCCAGCAGCCCGAGGATGAACACTGAAGCTTTCTTT.

The sample holds a few counts of this clonotype. The V call is TRBV20-1, the J call TRBJ2-7; D is tentatively TRBD1 or TRBD2 (5 bases each). Trimming left V 0 bases short and J 7 bases short, with 22 bases between. Germline values: CDR1 DFQATT, CDR2 SNEGSKA (reference sequence). The CDR3 is made up of 16 amino acids. The CDR3 DNA is TGCAGTGCTAGAGATGTCTACGGGACCGAGGTGTGGGAGCAGTACTTC. Residues: CSARDVYGTEVWEQYF.

This clonotype was recorded many times. This sequence joins TRBV7-2 and TRBJ2-7, with no clear D. Germline CDR1 reads SGHTA; CDR2 reads FQGNSA. CDR3 length equals 13 residues. Trimming cost V 6 bases and J 5 bases, with 14 bases left between them. The CDR3 spells CASSLGSYNEQYF. The CDR3 DNA reads TGTGCCAGCAGTCTGGGATCTTATAACGAGCAGTACTTC.

In its sample, this clonotype was seen a few times. As DNA, the CDR3 is TGCGCCAGCAGCCCTGGGACAGTAGTCGAGACCCAGTACTTC. Protein: CASSPGTVVETQYF. The chain employs TRBV5-1 and TRBJ2-5; 7 nucleotides align to TRBD1. This CDR3 has 14 amino acids. Per germline, CDR1 SGHRS and CDR2 YFSETQ. The trim removed 4 bases at V and 5 bases at J, leaving 8 bases unmatched.

The chain recombines TRBV20-1 with TRBJ2-5; tentatively, D is TRBD1 (5 bases). In germline, CDR1 is DFQATT, CDR2 SNEGSKA (reference sequence). V shed 4 bases and J shed 5 bases, with 14 bases lying between them. The CDR3 has 13 residues. In DNA form, the CDR3 reads TGCAGTGCTATAGGGGAAAAACGGGAGACCCAGTACTTC. Translating it yields CSAIGEKRETQYF.

This clonotype was picked up many times. This sequence joins TRBV20-1 and TRBJ2-5; D not resolved. Looked up from germline, CDR1 is DFQATT and CDR2 is SNEGSKA (reference sequence). Trimming left V 0 bases short and J 5 bases short, with 10 bases between. This CDR3 region has 13 residues. The CDR3 is CSAREPPWETQYF. The CDR3 nucleotides read TGCAGTGCTAGAGAGCCCCCATGGGAGACCCAGTACTTC.

The sample holds a few counts of this clonotype. The chain joins TRBV6-2 or TRBV6-3 to TRBJ1-2; D remains unclear. Trimming stripped 7 bases from V and 0 bases from J, with 15 bases between. The CDR3 consists of 15 residues. Germline V gene lookup returns CDR1 MNHEY and CDR2 SVGEGT. This chain's CDR3 is CASTYDGTPNYGYTF. The CDR3, as DNA: TGTGCCAGCACCTACGACGGCACTCCTAACTATGGCTACACCTTC.

CDR3 protein: CASSLRNSGRAEQYF. DNA for the CDR3: TGTGCCAGCAGCCTACGGAATAGCGGGAGGGCCGAGCAGTACTTC. The chain joins TRBV11-2 to TRBJ2-7, with 11 bases matching TRBD2. Germline V gene sequence: CDR1 SGHAT, CDR2 FQNNGV. V dropped 5 bases and J dropped 6; count of bases not matched to a gene: 9. This CDR3 spans 15 amino acids. The full variable domain, with the rest looked up from reference TRBV11-2 and TRBJ2-7, is EAGVAQSPRYKIIEKRQSVAFWCNPISGHATLYWYQQILGQGPKLLIQFQNNGVVDDSQLPKDRFSAERLKGVDSTLKIQPAKLEDSAVYLCASSLRNSGRAEQYFGPGTRLTVT.

This clonotype appeared many times. The V and J genes are TRBV5-1 and TRBJ2-1; D is uncertain. The ends were cut back, 0 bases at V and 6 bases at J, with 13 bases in the middle. The CDR3 extends over 15 amino acids. Germline CDR1 and CDR2: SGHRS and YFSETQ. The CDR3 spells CASSLEGRSINEQFF. The CDR3 coding sequence is TGCGCCAGCAGCTTGGAAGGCAGGTCGATCAATGAGCAGTTCTTC.

This clonotype was counted between two and nine times. The rearrangement joins TRBV19 to TRBJ2-3, with 11 bases fitting TRBD2. CDR1 is LNHDA and CDR2 is SQIVND in the germline V gene (reference sequence). This CDR3 region has 15 residues. The V segment lost 5 bases and the J segment 7 bases; nucleotides outside the gene matches: 8. In DNA, the CDR3 is TGTGCCAGTAGTTCCGCCGGGACTAGCGGTTATACGCAGTATTTT. It specifies CASSSAGTSGYTQYF.

This clonotype was seen a few times. Written as DNA, the CDR3 is TGTGCCAGCAGAAAAAGGGGGGACAGTGCACCCTACGAGCAGTACTTC. Translating it yields CASRKRGDSAPYEQYF. The chain uses TRBV27 and TRBJ2-7, with D possibly being TRBD1 (7 bases). Germline V lookup: CDR1 MNHEY, CDR2 SMNVEV (reference sequence). This CDR3 is built from 16 residues. Between the trimmed V and J ends, which lost 6 bases and 2 bases, there was a span of 20 bases.

There are many counts of this clonotype. This sequence joins TRBV5-1 and TRBJ1-2, with 7 bases that match TRBD1. The CDR3 is 14 residues long. V gave up 0 bases and J gave up 7 bases; unmatched junction bases: 6. Germline CDR1 SGHRS, CDR2 YFSETQ. The CDR3 reads CASSLDRGFSGYTF. The CDR3 DNA sequence: TGCGCCAGCAGCTTGGACAGGGGCTTTTCTGGCTACACCTTC.

This clonotype showed up many times. This rearrangement joins TRBV5-1 to TRBJ2-3; D possibly corresponds to TRBD2 (7 bases). The V end lost 6 bases, the J end lost 2 bases, and 13 bases lay between the germline ends. The germline CDR1 and CDR2 sequences are SGHRS and YFSETQ. CDR3 length: 14 amino acids. The CDR3, as DNA: TGCGCCAGCAATAGGGGGGGGACCACAGATACGCAGTATTTT. Protein product: CASNRGGTTDTQYF.

There are a few counts of this clonotype. V and J are TRBV7-8 and TRBJ1-2; 8 positions agree with TRBD1. Germline V gene lookup returns CDR1 SGHVS and CDR2 FQNEAQ. The trim removed 6 bases at V and 3 bases at J, leaving 3 bases unmatched. CDR3 size: 13 residues. The CDR3 region is CASRMDRDYGYTF. The CDR3 coding sequence is TGTGCCAGCAGGATGGACAGGGACTATGGCTACACCTTC.

This clonotype has only a few counts. J is TRBJ2-1 and V is TRBV12-3 or TRBV12-4; 14 bases line up with TRBD2. Germline trimming cut 7 bases from V and 10 bases from J; bases unmatched to any gene: 9. The CDR3 has 15 residues. The CDR3 sequence: CASTTGTSGRGEQFF. CDR3 DNA sequence: TGTGCCAGCACCACCGGGACTAGCGGGAGAGGGGAGCAGTTCTTC.

This clonotype has at least ten counts. The V gene is TRBV9, the J gene TRBJ2-1, with TRBD1 as a possible D gene (6 bases). CDR3 size: 14 residues. Germline V gene lookup returns CDR1 SGDLS and CDR2 YYNGEE. V lost 0 bases and J 10 bases, leaving 14 bases between the germline ends. The CDR3 spells CASSVGTAGVEQFF. DNA of the CDR3: TGTGCCAGCAGCGTAGGGACAGCAGGGGTAGAGCAGTTCTTC.

This clonotype was detected ten times or more. V is TRBV5-6 and J is TRBJ2-5; D not resolved. Trimming removed 1 base at V and 2 bases at J, with 9 bases between. The germline gives CDR1 SGHDT, CDR2 YYEEEE. This CDR3 is 14 amino acids long. The CDR3 bases are TGTGCCAGCAGCTTGAGGGCACTACAAGAGACCCAGTACTTC. This gives the protein CASSLRALQETQYF.

V and J are TRBV3-1 and TRBJ1-6, with D possibly being TRBD1 (5 bases). The CDR3 sequence is 14 residues long. Between the trimmed V and J ends, which lost 3 bases and 7 bases, there was a span of 10 bases. The germline CDR1 and CDR2 sequences are LGHDT and YNNKEL (reference sequence). CDR3 region: CASSQGVRNSPLHF. Here the CDR3 DNA reads TGTGCCAGCAGCCAGGGGGTACGGAATTCACCCCTCCACTTT.

In this sample, this clonotype turned up many times. The V and J genes are TRBV5-1 and TRBJ1-2; the D gene is possibly TRBD1 (6 bases). The length of the CDR3 is 15 residues. V was trimmed by 1 base and J by 8 bases, leaving 18 bases between them. The germline V gene has CDR1 SGHRS and CDR2 YFSETQ. CDR3 protein: CASSLTGKSRGGYTF. The CDR3, as DNA: TGCGCCAGCAGCTTGACAGGGAAATCTCGGGGGGGCTACACCTTC.

This rearrangement joins TRBV6-5 to TRBJ2-7; 7 positions agree with TRBD2. Germline V gene sequence: CDR1 MNHEY, CDR2 SVGAGI. The J segment lost 3 bases and the V segment lost 0 bases, leaving 8 bases of the junction unmatched. The CDR3 loop spans 16 amino acids. CDR3: CASSYSTSTHHYEQYF. The DNA for the CDR3 is TGTGCCAGCAGTTACTCGACTAGCACACATCACTACGAGCAGTACTTC.